The clone carrying this T cell receptor beta chain was detected only once. Trimming took off 5 bases at V and 4 bases at J, with 17 bases between the two ends. The CDR3 is made up of 15 amino acids. Germline loops: CDR1 SEHNR, CDR2 FQNEAQ (reference sequence). These data are taken from a study of blood T cell repertoires in COVID-19. Whole-study context: The origin of the acute and convalescent COVID-19 samples was the United States, Italy and Spain. Sources were T cells, B-cell-depleted T cells, or PBMCs; the material itself was cDNA or gDNA.

In the source study's methods: Reference gene primer amplification gave estimated nucleated cell counts. TCRdb's copy holds only in-frame clones and misses some; the assay was immunoSEQ multiplex PCR. Clone size and the V and J calls come from that table; the DNA yielded D and trimming. Counted here are around 700,000 clones, approximately 90% occurring once; the ten biggest clones make up 0.2% to 0.3%. The material sequenced was peripheral blood. The rearrangement links TRBV7-9 to TRBJ1-2; D possibly corresponds to TRBD1 (6 bases). This sequence was found in a woman younger than 35 with acute or convalescent COVID-19. CDR3 in amino acids: CASSDPQGEGYGYTF. The CDR3 DNA is TGTGCCAGCAGCGACCCACAGGGAGAGGGCTATGGCTACACCTTC.